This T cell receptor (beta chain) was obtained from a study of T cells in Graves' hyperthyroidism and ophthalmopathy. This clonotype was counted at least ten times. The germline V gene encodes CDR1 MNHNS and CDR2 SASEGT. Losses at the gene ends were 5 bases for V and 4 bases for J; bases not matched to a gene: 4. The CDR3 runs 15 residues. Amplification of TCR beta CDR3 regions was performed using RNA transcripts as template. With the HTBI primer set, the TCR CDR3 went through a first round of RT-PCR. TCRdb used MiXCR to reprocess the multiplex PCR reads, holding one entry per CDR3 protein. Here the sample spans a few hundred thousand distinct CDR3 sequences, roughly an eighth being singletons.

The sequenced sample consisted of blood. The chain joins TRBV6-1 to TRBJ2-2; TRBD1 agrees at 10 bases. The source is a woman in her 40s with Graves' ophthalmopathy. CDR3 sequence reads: CASSRQGAATGELFF. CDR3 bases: TGTGCCAGCAGTAGACAGGGGGCTGCCACCGGGGAGCTGTTTTTT.